Here is one T cell receptor (beta chain) with its context. The antigen is not known. The data originate from a study of T cell responses to AZD1222 COVID-19 vaccine. Points from the study as a whole: Baseline seropositives among AZD1222 recipients totaled only six.

This CDR3 has 11 residues. Per the germline V gene, CDR1 is MNHEY and CDR2 is SMNVEV (reference sequence). Trimming removed 2 bases at V and 7 bases at J, with 3 bases between. Sequencing used immunoSEQ multiplex PCR; TCRdb keeps in-frame clones, though not all of them. Of 150,000 to 200,000 clones detected, 90% to 95% appear once; the ten largest clones hold about 9.3%. The specimen comprised peripheral blood, sampled on day 0 of AZD1222 vaccination. The source is an adult in good health. The gene calls are TRBV27 and TRBJ2-1, with no clear D. CDR3 coding DNA: TGTGCCAGCAGTTTACTGAATGAGCAGTTCTTC. This translates into CASSLLNEQFF.